The clone carrying this T cell receptor delta chain was counted a few times. It is likely a read error: a sequence one base away is far more abundant. This sample includes further DNA sequences coding for the same CDR3. Germline V gene data show CDR1 as GEAIGNYY and CDR2 as EKD. There are 18 residues in the CDR3. Trimming shortened V by 0 bases and J by 1 base, and 20 bases separated the two germline ends. This sample was included in a study of gamma-delta T cells after stem cell transplantation. TCRdb called clones from the RT-PCR reads again using CATT. The repertoire holds about 2,600 delta-chain clones, about 3% seen once, with roughly 52% in the top ten.

The rearrangement uses TRDV2 and TRDJ1; D unclear. The source material was gamma-delta T cells. The TCR sequence derives from a human donor. It is not recorded whose cells these are; they may come from a transplant donor. The CDR3 DNA sequence: TGTGCCTGTGACACCGCACAAAAATCTCGCGGACTCACCGATAAACTCATCTTT. This sequence encodes CACDTAQKSRGLTDKLIF.